This T cell receptor (beta chain) was identified during a study of cytomegalovirus exposure and HLA in healthy donors. About the study: The same platform used for the 600 to 750 first-cohort repertoires was also used for the roughly 120 validation repertoires, as a later analysis reported.

Study-level points and caveats: Researchers reported that three CMV-associated chains were confirmed in vitro as CMV antigen-specific. Later, an analysis found that TCR clusters from the first cohort tended to co-occur in the roughly 130 validation repertoires.

Clones were sequenced by immunoSEQ multiplex PCR, and TCRdb holds only the in-frame ones, with some missing. The sample yields more than 110,000 clones, 84% seen once. CDR3 length equals 13 residues. Germline CDR1 SGHTA, CDR2 FQGTGA. The V end lost 5 bases, the J end lost 10 bases, and 15 bases lay between the germline ends. As regards this clone: What it binds is unknown.

The sample comprised PBMCs. This sequence joins TRBV7-3 and TRBJ2-1, with unresolved D. This sequence was found in a woman younger than 45 in good health and CMV-seronegative. The CDR3 sequence: CASSLSILTEQFF. Written as DNA, the CDR3 is TGTGCCAGCAGCCTCTCTATTTTGACAGAGCAGTTCTTC.